These 9 T cell receptor beta chains share one sample of origin, sequenced in a study of esophageal squamous cell carcinoma under preoperative chemotherapy. Time point denoted: after preoperative PTX-NDP chemotherapy. MiXCR, run by TCRdb on the PCR reads, gives a single entry per CDR3 protein. In the table there are about 20,000 distinct CDR3 sequences, approximately 44% of which are singletons. The sample was collected from a patient given preoperative chemotherapy. The receptors were sampled from a human donor with esophageal squamous cell carcinoma. The donor label of this sample is uncertain.

This clonotype showed up just a few times. J is TRBJ2-3 and V is TRBV12-3 or TRBV12-4; TRBD1 might be the D (6 bases). TRBJ2-7 matches the DNA end more closely, so the J call is doubtful. The CDR3 length is 15 residues. The CDR3 here is CASRSGTPGRYEQYF. The CDR3 nucleotides read TGTGCCAGCAGGTCCGGGACACCAGGACGATACGAGCAGTACTTC.

This clonotype has just a few counts. The chain recombines TRBV7-8 with TRBJ2-2, with D perhaps assigned TRBD1 or TRBD2 (5 bases each). The CDR3 extends over 16 amino acids. CDR1 is SGHVS and CDR2 is FQNEAQ in the germline V gene. The V end lost 1 base, the J end lost 1 base, and 10 bases lay between the germline ends. The CDR3 DNA reads TGTGCCAGCAGCTTAGGGAGGCAGGGGAACACCGGGGAGCTGTTTTTT. It codes for CASSLGRQGNTGELFF.

This rearrangement joins TRBV12-5 to TRBJ2-1; 13 bases map to TRBD2. Germline V gene data show CDR1 as LGHNT and CDR2 as FRNRAP. Trimming took 3 bases from V and 8 from J; bases not matched to a gene: 10. This CDR3 has 17 residues. The CDR3 sequence is CASGFPGLAGARDEQFF. CDR3 bases: TGTGCTAGTGGTTTTCCCGGACTAGCGGGGGCCCGGGATGAGCAGTTCTTC.

This clonotype was detected many times. The chain combines TRBV11-1 with TRBJ2-1; 8 bases line up with TRBD2. V shed 5 bases, J shed 10 bases, and the junction held 13 bases outside the gene matches. This CDR3 has 15 residues. Germline V lookup: CDR1 SGHAT, CDR2 FQDESV (reference sequence). In nucleotides, the CDR3 is TGTGCCAGCAGCGAAGAGCGGGAGAGGTATTACGAGCAGTTCTTC. Protein product: CASSEERERYYEQFF.

This rearrangement joins TRBV11-3 to TRBJ2-1; D is undetermined. The J call may not be correct, given that the DNA end is closer to TRBJ2-7. The germline gives CDR1 SGHNT, CDR2 YENEEA. The CDR3 is 14 amino acids. In DNA form, the CDR3 reads TGTGCCAGCAGCCTGCGCGGTACGCTCGATGAGCAGTACTTC. It specifies CASSLRGTLDEQYF.

Many counts were recorded for this clonotype. The V and J genes are TRBV7-2 and TRBJ2-7; D may be TRBD1 (6 bases). Germline V gene lookup returns CDR1 SGHTA and CDR2 FQGNSA. V was shortened by 1 base and J by 3 bases, with 10 bases between the two germline ends. The CDR3 extends over 14 amino acids. The chain's CDR3 is CASSLDRANYEQYF. Written as DNA, the CDR3 is TGTGCCAGCAGCTTAGACAGGGCCAACTACGAGCAGTACTTC.

In regard to this clonotype: Germline and junction disagree at one end, which may indicate a read error. This rearrangement joins TRBV12-3 or TRBV12-4 to TRBJ2-3; D possibly uses TRBD1 or TRBD2 (5 bases each). The closer fit of TRBJ2-7 to the DNA end suggests the J call may be wrong. The CDR3 consists of 15 residues. The CDR3, as DNA: TGTGGCAGCGGTTCGGGGCTGGGCCTCAAAAACACGCAGTACTTC. It encodes CGSGSGLGLKNTQYF.

This chain links TRBV5-3 with TRBJ2-1; possible D gene TRBD1, 5 bases. The DNA end favors TRBJ2-7, so the J call may be wrong. TRBV5-3 is sorted into the ORF group, with uncertain function. This CDR3 contains 14 residues. CDR3: CARSLAVSKGEQYF. DNA for the CDR3: TGTGCCAGAAGCTTGGCGGTATCCAAGGGGGAGCAGTACTTC.

This clonotype was detected a few times. The chain combines TRBV7-2 with TRBJ2-3, with D unresolved. The CDR3 is made up of 15 amino acids. Trimming cost V 0 bases and J 6 bases, with 13 bases left between them. Germline CDR1 reads SGHTA; CDR2 reads FQGNSA. CDR3 residues: CASSLARASGDTQYF. The CDR3 DNA follows: TGTGCCAGCAGCTTAGCGAGAGCCAGTGGCGATACGCAGTATTTT.